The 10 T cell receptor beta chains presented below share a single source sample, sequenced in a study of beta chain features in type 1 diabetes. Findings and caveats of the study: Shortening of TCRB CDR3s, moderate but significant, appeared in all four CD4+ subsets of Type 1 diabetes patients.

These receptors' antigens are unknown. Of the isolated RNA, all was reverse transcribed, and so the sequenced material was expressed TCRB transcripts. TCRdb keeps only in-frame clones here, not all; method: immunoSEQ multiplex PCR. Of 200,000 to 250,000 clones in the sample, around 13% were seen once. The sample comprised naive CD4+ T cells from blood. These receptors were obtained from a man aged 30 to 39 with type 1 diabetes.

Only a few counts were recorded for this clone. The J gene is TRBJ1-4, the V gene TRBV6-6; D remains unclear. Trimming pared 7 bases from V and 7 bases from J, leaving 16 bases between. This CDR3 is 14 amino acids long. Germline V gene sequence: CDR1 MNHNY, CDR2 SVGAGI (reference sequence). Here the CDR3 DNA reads TGTGCCAGCACCTCGGACGGACTGACTGAAAAACTGTTTTTT. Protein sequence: CASTSDGLTEKLFF.

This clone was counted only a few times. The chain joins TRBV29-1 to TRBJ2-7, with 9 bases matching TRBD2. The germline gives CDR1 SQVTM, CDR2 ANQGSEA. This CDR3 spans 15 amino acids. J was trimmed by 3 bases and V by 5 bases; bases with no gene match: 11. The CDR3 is CSVIPWRGGSYEQYF. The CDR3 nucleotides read TGCAGCGTTATCCCCTGGCGGGGGGGGAGCTACGAGCAGTACTTC.

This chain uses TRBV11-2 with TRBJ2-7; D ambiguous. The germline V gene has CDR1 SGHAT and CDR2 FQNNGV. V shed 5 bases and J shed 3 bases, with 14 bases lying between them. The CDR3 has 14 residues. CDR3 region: CASSGWQANYEQYF. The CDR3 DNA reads TGTGCCAGCAGCGGCTGGCAGGCCAACTACGAGCAGTACTTC.

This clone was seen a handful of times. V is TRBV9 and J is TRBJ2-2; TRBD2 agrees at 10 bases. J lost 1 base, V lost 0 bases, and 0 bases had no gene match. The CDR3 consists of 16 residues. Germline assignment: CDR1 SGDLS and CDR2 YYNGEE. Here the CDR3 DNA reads TGTGCCAGCAGCGTAGCTAGCGGGGGGAACACCGGGGAGCTGTTTTTT. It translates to CASSVASGGNTGELFF. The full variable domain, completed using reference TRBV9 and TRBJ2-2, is DSGVTQTPKHLITATGQRVTLRCSPRSGDLSVYWYQQSLDQGLQFLIQYYNGEERAKGNILERFSAQQFPDLHSELNLSSLELGDSALYFCASSVASGGNTGELFFGEGSRLTVL.

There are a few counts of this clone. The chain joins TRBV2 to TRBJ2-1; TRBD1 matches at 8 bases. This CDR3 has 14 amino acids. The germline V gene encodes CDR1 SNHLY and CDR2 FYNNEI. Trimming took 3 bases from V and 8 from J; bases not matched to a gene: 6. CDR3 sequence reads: CASSDRQGFDEQFF. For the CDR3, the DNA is TGTGCCAGCAGTGATCGACAGGGGTTCGATGAGCAGTTCTTC.

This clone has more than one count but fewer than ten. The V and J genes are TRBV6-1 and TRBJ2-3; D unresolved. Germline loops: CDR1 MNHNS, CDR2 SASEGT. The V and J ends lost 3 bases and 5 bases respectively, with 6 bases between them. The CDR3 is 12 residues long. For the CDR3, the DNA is TGTGCCAGCAGTGATCGAGGAGATACGCAGTATTTT. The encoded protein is CASSDRGDTQYF.

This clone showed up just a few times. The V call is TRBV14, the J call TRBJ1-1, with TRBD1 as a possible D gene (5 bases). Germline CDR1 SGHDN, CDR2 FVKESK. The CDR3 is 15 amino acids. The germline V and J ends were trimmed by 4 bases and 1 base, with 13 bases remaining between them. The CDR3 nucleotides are TGTGCCAGCAGCCCGCGGACAAACGCGAACACTGAAGCTTTCTTT. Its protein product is CASSPRTNANTEAFF.

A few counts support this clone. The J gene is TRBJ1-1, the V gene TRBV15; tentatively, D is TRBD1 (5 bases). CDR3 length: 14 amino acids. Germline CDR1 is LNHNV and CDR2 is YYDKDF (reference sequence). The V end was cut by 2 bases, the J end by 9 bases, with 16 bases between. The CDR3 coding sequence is TGTGCCACCAGCAGACCCACCCGGGCAGGGAAAGCTTTCTTT. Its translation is CATSRPTRAGKAFF. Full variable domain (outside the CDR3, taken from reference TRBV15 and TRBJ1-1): DAMVIQNPRYQVTQFGKPVTLSCSQTLNHNVMYWYQQKSSQAPKLLFHYYDKDFNNEADTPDNFQSRRPNTSFCFLDIRSPGLGDTAMYLCATSRPTRAGKAFFGQGTRLTVV.

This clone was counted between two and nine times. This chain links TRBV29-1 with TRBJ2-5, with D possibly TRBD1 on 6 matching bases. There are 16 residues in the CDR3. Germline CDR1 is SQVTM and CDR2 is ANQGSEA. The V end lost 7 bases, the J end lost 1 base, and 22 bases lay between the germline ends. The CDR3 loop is CSATEPRDTLQETQYF. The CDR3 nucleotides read TGCAGCGCAACCGAACCCCGGGACACACTCCAAGAGACCCAGTACTTC.

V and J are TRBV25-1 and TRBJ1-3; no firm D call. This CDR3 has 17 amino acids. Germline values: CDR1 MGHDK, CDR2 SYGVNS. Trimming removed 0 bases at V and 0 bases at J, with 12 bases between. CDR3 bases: TGTGCCAGCAGTGAATATCAGCGCCCCTACTCTGGAAACACCATATATTTT. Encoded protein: CASSEYQRPYSGNTIYF.